This T cell receptor beta chain was sequenced during a study of T cell responses to AZD1222 COVID-19 vaccine. Study information: Pooled together were second doses at about 4 or about 12 weeks.

Some clones are missing from TCRdb's copy, which holds only in-frame ones; the method was immunoSEQ multiplex PCR. The top ten clones hold 8.4% of a sample with over 100,000 clones, 85% to 90% of them seen once. A note on this clone: Its antigen is unknown.

Study-level points and caveats: The donor group comprised mostly white British people and more females; the analysis possibly underestimated clonal diversity. Unmutated variant regions are reportedly the target of nearly half of TCRs that are spike-specific.

Losses at the gene ends were 2 bases for V and 3 bases for J; bases not matched to a gene: 7. Germline CDR1 is LNHDA and CDR2 is SQIVND (reference sequence). The CDR3 has 16 residues. The chain couples TRBV19 to TRBJ2-3, with 8 bases lining up with TRBD2. The receptor was isolated from an adult in good health. The sequencing used peripheral blood, collected on day 0 of AZD1222 vaccination. The CDR3 sequence is CASSIRKAGETDTQYF. The CDR3 region has the DNA TGTGCCAGTAGTATACGCAAAGCGGGAGAGACAGATACGCAGTATTTT.